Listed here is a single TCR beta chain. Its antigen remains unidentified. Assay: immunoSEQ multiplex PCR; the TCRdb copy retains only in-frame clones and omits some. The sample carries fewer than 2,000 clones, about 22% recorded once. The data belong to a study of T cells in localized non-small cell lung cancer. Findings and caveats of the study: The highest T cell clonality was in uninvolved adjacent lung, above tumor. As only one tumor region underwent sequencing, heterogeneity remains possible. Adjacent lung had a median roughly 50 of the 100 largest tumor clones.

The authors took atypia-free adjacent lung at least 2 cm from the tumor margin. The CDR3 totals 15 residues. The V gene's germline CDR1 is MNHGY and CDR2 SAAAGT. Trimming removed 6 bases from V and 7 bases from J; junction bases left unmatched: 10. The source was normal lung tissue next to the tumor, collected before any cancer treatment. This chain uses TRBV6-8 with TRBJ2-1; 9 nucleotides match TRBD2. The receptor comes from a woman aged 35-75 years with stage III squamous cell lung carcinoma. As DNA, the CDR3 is TGTGCCAGCAGAACCGGGACTAGCATGAGTAATGAGCAGTTCTTC. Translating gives CASRTGTSMSNEQFF.